This is a list of T cell receptor beta chains from one sample in a study of T cell responses to AZD1222 COVID-19 vaccine. Profiled with immunoSEQ multiplex PCR; TCRdb holds only in-frame clones, not every one. The top ten clones hold approximately 5.6% of a sample with 120,000 to 150,000 clones, roughly 90% of them seen once. Material: peripheral blood, obtained 28 days after the second dose of the MenACWY control vaccine. These receptors originate from an adult who received the MenACWY meningococcal vaccine as a control. Each CDR3 is given with its conserved first and last residue. Each record gives: clone size, D gene, J gene, V gene, CDR3 protein, CDR3 DNA. A D gene is named only where the DNA matches it firmly. Some rows mark clone size as missing; the rest say once, few, many or name a class of expanded clone.

clone size: -; D gene: -; J gene: TRBJ2-7; V gene: TRBV5-1; CDR3 protein: CASSLGTAVYEQYF; CDR3 DNA: TGCGCCAGCAGCTTGGGAACAGCCGTCTACGAGCAGTACTTC
clone size: -; D gene: -; J gene: TRBJ1-5; V gene: TRBV25-1; CDR3 protein: CASSEYRGMQPQHF; CDR3 DNA: TGTGCCAGCAGTGAATACAGGGGTATGCAGCCCCAGCATTTT
clone size: -; D gene: -; J gene: TRBJ2-3; V gene: TRBV24-1; CDR3 protein: CATSDPRGRDTQYF; CDR3 DNA: TGTGCCACCAGTGATCCCCGGGGGCGGGATACGCAGTATTTT
clone size: -; D gene: TRBD1; J gene: TRBJ1-1; V gene: TRBV5-4; CDR3 protein: CASSLADRGKTEAFF; CDR3 DNA: TGTGCCAGCAGCTTGGCCGACAGGGGGAAAACTGAAGCTTTCTTT
clone size: -; D gene: TRBD2; J gene: TRBJ2-1; V gene: TRBV29-1; CDR3 protein: CSVVGGAGERNYNEQFF; CDR3 DNA: TGCAGCGTTGTCGGGGGGGCAGGGGAAAGGAACTACAATGAGCAGTTCTTC
clone size: -; D gene: TRBD1; J gene: TRBJ1-2; V gene: TRBV6-5; CDR3 protein: CASSPRQGIGYGYTF; CDR3 DNA: TGTGCCAGCAGTCCGCGACAGGGGATCGGCTATGGCTACACCTTC
clone size: -; D gene: -; J gene: TRBJ1-3; V gene: TRBV7-9; CDR3 protein: CASSLGSGNTIYF; CDR3 DNA: TGTGCCAGCAGCTTAGGTTCTGGAAACACCATATATTTT
clone size: -; D gene: -; J gene: TRBJ2-2; V gene: TRBV19; CDR3 protein: CASSIARVATGELFF; CDR3 DNA: TGTGCCAGTAGTATTGCCCGGGTGGCGACCGGGGAGCTGTTTTTT
clone size: -; D gene: -; J gene: TRBJ2-5; V gene: TRBV6-5; CDR3 protein: CASSYLQGETQYF; CDR3 DNA: TGTGCCAGCAGTTACTTACAGGGAGAGACCCAGTACTTC
clone size: -; D gene: -; J gene: TRBJ2-7; V gene: TRBV7-2; CDR3 protein: CASSHLGGGDYEQYF; CDR3 DNA: TGTGCCAGCAGCCACCTAGGTGGGGGAGACTACGAGCAGTACTTC
clone size: -; D gene: TRBD1; J gene: TRBJ2-7; V gene: TRBV6-2/TRBV6-3; CDR3 protein: CASSEGTDGFYEQYF; CDR3 DNA: TGTGCCAGCAGTGAGGGGACAGACGGATTCTACGAGCAGTACTTC
clone size: -; D gene: -; J gene: TRBJ1-1; V gene: TRBV7-2; CDR3 protein: CASSLARGTSEAFF; CDR3 DNA: TGTGCCAGCAGCTTAGCGCGGGGGACGTCTGAAGCTTTCTTT
clone size: -; D gene: -; J gene: TRBJ2-3; V gene: TRBV5-4; CDR3 protein: CASSLGGLSTDTQYF; CDR3 DNA: TGTGCCAGCAGCTTGGGCGGCCTTAGCACAGATACGCAGTATTTT
clone size: -; D gene: -; J gene: TRBJ1-4; V gene: TRBV9; CDR3 protein: CASSTPGTNEKLFF; CDR3 DNA: TGTGCCAGCAGCACCCCAGGGACTAATGAAAAACTGTTTTTT
clone size: -; D gene: -; J gene: TRBJ2-2; V gene: TRBV6-5; CDR3 protein: CATQSWGGTGELFF; CDR3 DNA: TGTGCCACCCAGAGTTGGGGAGGCACCGGGGAGCTGTTTTTT
clone size: -; D gene: -; J gene: TRBJ2-2; V gene: TRBV6-4; CDR3 protein: CASSDSSTGELFF; CDR3 DNA: TGTGCCAGCAGTGACTCTAGCACCGGGGAGCTGTTTTTT
clone size: -; D gene: TRBD2; J gene: TRBJ2-2; V gene: TRBV7-3; CDR3 protein: CASSLRLTGGGTGELFF; CDR3 DNA: TGTGCCAGCAGCTTACGCTTGACGGGAGGTGGGACCGGGGAGCTGTTTTTT
clone size: -; D gene: -; J gene: TRBJ2-5; V gene: TRBV29-1; CDR3 protein: CSVRFQETQYF; CDR3 DNA: TGCAGCGTCAGATTTCAAGAGACCCAGTACTTC
clone size: -; D gene: -; J gene: TRBJ1-6; V gene: TRBV7-8; CDR3 protein: CASSSGTWAYNSPLHF; CDR3 DNA: TGTGCCAGCAGCTCAGGAACTTGGGCCTATAATTCACCCCTCCACTTT
clone size: -; D gene: -; J gene: TRBJ1-2; V gene: TRBV6-5; CDR3 protein: CASSYFSDSNYGYTF; CDR3 DNA: TGTGCCAGCAGTTACTTTTCGGACAGCAACTATGGCTACACCTTC
clone size: -; D gene: -; J gene: TRBJ2-7; V gene: TRBV7-2; CDR3 protein: CASSSRGTGVYEQYF; CDR3 DNA: TGTGCCAGCAGCTCGCGCGGGACGGGAGTCTACGAGCAGTACTTC
clone size: -; D gene: -; J gene: TRBJ2-1; V gene: TRBV5-4; CDR3 protein: CASSSDSNEQFF; CDR3 DNA: TGTGCCAGCAGCTCCGACAGCAATGAGCAGTTCTTC
clone size: -; D gene: TRBD1; J gene: TRBJ2-1; V gene: TRBV9; CDR3 protein: CASSRGGTGTYNEQFF; CDR3 DNA: TGTGCCAGCAGCCGAGGAGGGACAGGGACTTACAATGAGCAGTTCTTC
clone size: once; D gene: -; J gene: TRBJ1-2; V gene: TRBV9; CDR3 protein: CASSVGGQNYGYTF; CDR3 DNA: TGTGCCAGCAGCGTCGGGGGCCAAAACTATGGCTACACCTTC
clone size: few; D gene: TRBD1; J gene: TRBJ2-1; V gene: TRBV6-2/TRBV6-3; CDR3 protein: CASSYSPGQGIYNEQFF; CDR3 DNA: TGTGCCAGCAGTTACTCGCCTGGACAGGGGATCTACAATGAGCAGTTCTTC
clone size: once; D gene: -; J gene: TRBJ2-6; V gene: TRBV11-3; CDR3 protein: CASRGRGAGANVLTF; CDR3 DNA: TGTGCCAGCAGAGGCAGGGGTGCTGGGGCCAACGTCCTGACTTTC
clone size: -; D gene: TRBD2; J gene: TRBJ2-7; V gene: TRBV6-1; CDR3 protein: CASSEVRAGAGYEQYF; CDR3 DNA: TGTGCCAGCAGTGAAGTTCGAGCGGGAGCGGGTTACGAGCAGTACTTC
clone size: -; D gene: -; J gene: TRBJ2-7; V gene: TRBV10-3; CDR3 protein: CAISESAQASPPEQYF; CDR3 DNA: TGTGCCATCAGTGAGTCAGCCCAGGCTTCTCCTCCCGAGCAGTACTTC
clone size: -; D gene: -; J gene: TRBJ1-5; V gene: TRBV7-9; CDR3 protein: CASSPGGANQPQHF; CDR3 DNA: TGTGCCAGCAGCCCGGGAGGGGCCAATCAGCCCCAGCATTTT
clone size: -; D gene: -; J gene: TRBJ1-1; V gene: TRBV29-1; CDR3 protein: CSVAGANTEAFF; CDR3 DNA: TGCAGCGTTGCAGGGGCCAACACTGAAGCTTTCTTT
clone size: -; D gene: -; J gene: TRBJ1-1; V gene: TRBV20-1; CDR3 protein: CSASGEDQAFF; CDR3 DNA: TGCAGTGCTAGTGGAGAGGATCAAGCTTTCTTT
clone size: -; D gene: -; J gene: TRBJ2-7; V gene: TRBV5-6; CDR3 protein: CATRLLGSYEQYF; CDR3 DNA: TGTGCCACGCGGCTCCTGGGCTCCTACGAGCAGTACTTC
clone size: -; D gene: -; J gene: TRBJ1-2; V gene: TRBV6-6; CDR3 protein: CASTLGRYGYTF; CDR3 DNA: TGTGCCAGCACACTCGGACGGTATGGCTACACCTTC
clone size: -; D gene: -; J gene: TRBJ1-2; V gene: TRBV13; CDR3 protein: CASSPAGDYGYTF; CDR3 DNA: TGTGCCAGCAGCCCGGCGGGGGACTATGGCTACACCTTC
clone size: -; D gene: TRBD1; J gene: TRBJ1-2; V gene: TRBV10-2; CDR3 protein: CASTLDRGNYGYTF; CDR3 DNA: TGCGCCAGCACCCTGGACAGGGGGAACTATGGCTACACCTTC
clone size: -; D gene: -; J gene: TRBJ1-4; V gene: TRBV7-9; CDR3 protein: CASSPSRSSQANEKLFF; CDR3 DNA: TGTGCCAGCAGCCCTTCTAGATCCTCCCAAGCTAATGAAAAACTGTTTTTT
clone size: -; D gene: -; J gene: TRBJ2-7; V gene: TRBV4-1; CDR3 protein: CASSQDFNRAPSSSYEQYF; CDR3 DNA: TGCGCCAGCAGCCAAGACTTTAACCGGGCGCCCTCCTCCTCCTACGAGCAGTACTTC
clone size: few; D gene: -; J gene: TRBJ1-6; V gene: TRBV5-1; CDR3 protein: CASNDGGNSPLHF; CDR3 DNA: TGCGCCAGCAACGATGGGGGTAATTCACCCCTCCACTTT
clone size: once; D gene: -; J gene: TRBJ2-1; V gene: TRBV12-3/TRBV12-4; CDR3 protein: CASSLAQFQFF; CDR3 DNA: TGTGCCAGCAGTTTAGCTCAGTTTCAGTTCTTC
clone size: -; D gene: TRBD2; J gene: TRBJ2-5; V gene: TRBV2; CDR3 protein: CASTGLAETQYF; CDR3 DNA: TGTGCCAGCACCGGACTAGCGGAGACCCAGTACTTC